This TCR beta chain was obtained from a study of cytomegalovirus exposure and HLA in healthy donors. The study's findings and limits: The listing of fewer than 200 TCR beta chains classed them as cytomegalovirus-associated.

Germline CDR1 is MDHEN and CDR2 is SYDVKM. CDR3 length equals 14 residues. Primers: 60 Vbeta forward and 13 Jbeta reverse. Assay used: immunoSEQ multiplex PCR; TCRdb lists only in-frame clones, some missing. The sample lists around 190,000 clones, over 75% seen once, with just under 3% in the top ten. Points on this clone: Its antigen remains unidentified. One junction end does not reproduce the germline sequence, and a read error may be involved.

This receptor was identified in a woman aged 25-40 years in good health and CMV-seronegative. The sequenced material came from PBMCs. The chain uses TRBV28 and TRBJ1-2, with D maybe TRBD1 (5 bases). CDR3 sequence (DNA): TGTGCCACCCAAACGCAGGGAAGGTATGGTGGCTACCCCTTC. Residues: CATQTQGRYGGYPF.